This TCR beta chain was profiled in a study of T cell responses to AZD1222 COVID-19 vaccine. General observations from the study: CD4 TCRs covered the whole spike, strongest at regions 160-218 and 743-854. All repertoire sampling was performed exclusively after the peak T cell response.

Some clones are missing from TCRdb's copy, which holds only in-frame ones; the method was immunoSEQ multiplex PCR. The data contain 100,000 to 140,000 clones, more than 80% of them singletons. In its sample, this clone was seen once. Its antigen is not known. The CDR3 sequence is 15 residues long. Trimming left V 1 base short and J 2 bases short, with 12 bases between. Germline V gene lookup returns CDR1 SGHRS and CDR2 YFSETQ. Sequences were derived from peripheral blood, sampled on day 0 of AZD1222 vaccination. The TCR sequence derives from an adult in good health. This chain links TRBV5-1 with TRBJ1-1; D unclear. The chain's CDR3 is CASSLFVAKNTEAFF. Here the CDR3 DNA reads TGCGCCAGCAGCTTGTTTGTAGCGAAAAACACTGAAGCTTTCTTT.